This record concerns one T cell receptor beta chain sequence. There is no known antigen for this receptor. No qualities accompany the bases; no much larger clone lies one base away. Single viable CD3+CD4+CD8-CD45RO+ cells were sorted as memory CD4+ T cells on a FACSAria II. To determine CMV serostatus, a Roche Elecsys assay was used that detects serum IgG against CMV pp150, pp28, p38 and p52. After the samples were thawed, total CD4+ T cells were enriched through positive selection using CD4 magnetic microbeads. The samples came from a different study that was designed specifically to examine the CD4+ T cell memory repertoire. Peripheral blood mononuclear cells were isolated and cryopreserved according to standard operating procedures, and serum was kept at -80 degrees C. CD3-PerCP (BW264/56), CD4-APC (RPA-T4), CD45RO-PE (UCHT1) and CD8-Pacific Orange (3B5) antibodies were used for staining, and non-viable cells were excluded with Sytox blue.

Genomic DNA was extracted from sorted cells with the Quick-DNA Microprep Kit. Amplification of TCRbeta DNA was done with the immunoSEQ hsTCRbeta kit, following the protocol from the manufacturer. An Illumina MiSeq instrument was used to sequence the TCRbeta libraries. The authors' analysis ran thus. Removing out-of-frame sequences left fewer than 2.5 million distinct TCRbeta sequences, an average of around 62,000 per individual. Each individual was scored by the count of 150 or so previously reported CMV-associated TCRbeta sequences and the total productive distinct TCRbeta count. A beta-binomial model was reimplemented in Python, and scikit-learn random forests with default parameters were trained on US cohort data. Classifier performance on the Belgian cohort was reported as the median AUC with percentile confidence intervals calculated over 10,000 bootstrap iterations. The table was pulled from immuneACCESS by TCRdb, which kept in-frame rearrangements only. Such tables lose some clones; where checked, under half of the loss comes from unresolved V genes, and the rest has no known cause. V, J and clone size are those of that table, while D and trimming were read from the DNA. The sample includes tens of thousands of clones, with roughly 77% observed a single time. Of the sample, about 0.79% falls within the top ten clones.

The data stem from a study of memory CD4+ T cells and cytomegalovirus serostatus (dated by TCRdb to 2018 to 2020). About the full investigation: The 33 healthy Belgian adults in the cohort included 9 who were CMV seropositive and 24 who were CMV seronegative. The study sequenced CD4+ memory TCRbeta repertoires of a Belgian cohort with known cytomegalovirus serostatus to replicate a published TCR-based CMV serostatus classifier.

Study-wide conclusions, independent of this receptor: The results were read as suggesting that the CMV-associated TCR signature is, for the most part, present in the CD4+ memory repertoire. Among the roughly 160 previously reported CMV-associated TCRbeta sequences, about 71 showed up in the CD4+ memory repertoires, with each one found in between one and five individuals. Only CD4+CD45RO+ memory cells were sequenced, unlike the original study, which covered naive and memory CD4+ and CD8+ populations. For CMV serostatus prediction, a median bootstrapped AUC of 0.95 was reached with the original framework, and a median bootstrapped AUC of about 0.91 was reached with a US-trained random forest. A median bootstrapped AUC of 0.95 with a 95% CI of 0.76-1.00 was achieved on the Belgian cohort by the original-framework classifier.

Here V drops 11 bases and J drops 0 bases, and the junction holds 7 bases not matched to any gene. The CDR3, cysteine through phenylalanine, is 14 amino acids long. The retained sequence is limited to the CDR3, 42 bases, with the frame set at the first base. CDR1 and CDR2 (MNHNY, SVGAGI) derive from the germline V gene (reference sequence). The V gene is TRBV6-6 and the J gene is TRBJ2-3, with 8 bases matching TRBD2. The source of this sequence is an adult in good health and CMV-seronegative. Sequencing input: memory CD4+ T cells from blood. The DNA sequence reads TGTGCCGTACGGGGGGGAACTAGCACAGATACGCAGTATTTT. Its protein product is CAVRGGTSTDTQYF.